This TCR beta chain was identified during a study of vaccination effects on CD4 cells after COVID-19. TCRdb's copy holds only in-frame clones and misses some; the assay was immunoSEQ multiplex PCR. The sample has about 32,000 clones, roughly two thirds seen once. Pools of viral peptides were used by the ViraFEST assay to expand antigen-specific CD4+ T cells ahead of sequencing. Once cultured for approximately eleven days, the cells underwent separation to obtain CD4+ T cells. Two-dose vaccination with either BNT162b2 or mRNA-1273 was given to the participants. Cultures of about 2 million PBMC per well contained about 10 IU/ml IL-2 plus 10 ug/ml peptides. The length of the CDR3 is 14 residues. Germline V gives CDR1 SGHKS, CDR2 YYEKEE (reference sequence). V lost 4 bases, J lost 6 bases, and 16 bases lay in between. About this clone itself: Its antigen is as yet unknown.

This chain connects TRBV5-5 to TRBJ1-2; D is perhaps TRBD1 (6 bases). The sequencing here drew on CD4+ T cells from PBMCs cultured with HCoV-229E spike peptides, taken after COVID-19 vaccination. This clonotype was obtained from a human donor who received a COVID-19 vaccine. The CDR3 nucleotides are TGTGCCAGCAGCCGAGGGGGGTACAGCGATGGCTACACCTTC. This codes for CASSRGGYSDGYTF.